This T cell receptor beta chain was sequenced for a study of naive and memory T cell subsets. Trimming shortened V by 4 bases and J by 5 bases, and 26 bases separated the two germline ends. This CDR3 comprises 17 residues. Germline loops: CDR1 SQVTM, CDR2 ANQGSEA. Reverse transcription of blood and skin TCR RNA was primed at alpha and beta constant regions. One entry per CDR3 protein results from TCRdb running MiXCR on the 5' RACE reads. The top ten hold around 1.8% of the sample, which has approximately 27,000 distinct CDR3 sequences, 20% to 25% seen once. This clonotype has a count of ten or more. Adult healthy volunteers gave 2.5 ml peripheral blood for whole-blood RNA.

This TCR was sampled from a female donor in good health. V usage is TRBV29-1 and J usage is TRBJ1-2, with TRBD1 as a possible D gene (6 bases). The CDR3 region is CSVVPPLRDRRRYGYTF. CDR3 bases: TGCAGCGTTGTTCCACCTCTACGCGACAGGAGACGTTATGGCTACACCTTC.